One and the same sample provided the 5 T cell receptor beta chains below, sequenced in a study of T cells in Graves' hyperthyroidism and ophthalmopathy. The source material, RNA transcripts, was used to amplify TCR beta CDR3 regions. A set of HTBI primers served as the primers for a first-round RT-PCR of the TCR CDR3. Each CDR3 protein is one row after TCRdb ran MiXCR on the multiplex PCR reads. In the table there are about 570,000 distinct CDR3 sequences, 46% of which are singletons. Specimen: peripheral blood or thyroid tissue (not recorded which). The receptors were gathered from an adult woman with Graves' disease, either hyperthyroidism or ophthalmopathy (not recorded which).

A note on this clonotype: This may stem from a read error, because a much larger clone lies one nucleotide away. The chain uses TRBV2 and TRBJ2-3, with D tentatively TRBD1 (5 bases). Germline CDR1 is SNHLY and CDR2 is FYNNEI. The CDR3 has 14 residues. This chain's CDR3 is CSSFRQSSTDTQYF. In DNA form, the CDR3 reads TGTTCCAGCTTCCGACAGAGTAGCACAGATACGCAGTATTTT.

The sample holds many counts of this clonotype. The chain combines TRBV19 with TRBJ1-1; D perhaps matches TRBD1 (5 bases). With 3 bases removed from V and 4 bases from J, the gap between germline ends came to 12 bases. There are 14 residues in the CDR3. Germline V gives CDR1 LNHDA, CDR2 SQIVND (reference sequence). CDR3: CASSIDRGATEAFF. For the CDR3, the DNA is TGTGCCAGTAGTATCGACAGAGGGGCCACTGAAGCTTTCTTT. The full variable domain, completed using reference TRBV19 and TRBJ1-1, is DGGITQSPKYLFRKEGQNVTLSCEQNLNHDAMYWYRQDPGQGLRLIYYSQIVNDFQKGDIAEGYSVSREKKESFPLTVTSAQKNPTAFYLCASSIDRGATEAFFGQGTRLTVV.

CDR3 residues: CSAWTGATIQYF. The CDR3, as DNA: TGCAGTGCTTGGACCGGGGCCACCATTCAGTACTTC. The chain employs TRBV20-1 and TRBJ2-4; D might be TRBD1 or TRBD2, each matching 5 bases. Germline V CDR1 and CDR2: DFQATT, SNEGSKA (reference sequence). Trimming cost V 5 bases and J 9 bases, with 14 bases left between them. The CDR3 has 12 residues.

In its sample, this clonotype was seen many times. The chain couples TRBV5-1 to TRBJ2-5, with 8 bases that match TRBD2. The CDR3 has 14 residues. Germline V gene data show CDR1 as SGHRS and CDR2 as YFSETQ. Trimming took 2 bases from V and 5 from J; bases not matched to a gene: 5. DNA for the CDR3: TGCGCCAGCAGCTTAACAGCGGGGGCTGAGACCCAGTACTTC. Its translation is CASSLTAGAETQYF.

This clonotype was counted at least ten times. The gene calls are TRBV10-1 and TRBJ2-5; 10 nucleotides agree with TRBD1. V shed 7 bases, J shed 4 bases, and the junction held 21 bases outside the gene matches. CDR3 length: 19 amino acids. Germline-derived CDR1 and CDR2 are WNHNN and SYGVQD (reference sequence). The CDR3 sequence is CASIRSRPRDRGRGETQYF. The DNA of the CDR3 is TGCGCCAGCATACGAAGTCGGCCCCGGGACAGGGGCAGGGGAGAGACCCAGTACTTC.